The source of this T cell receptor (beta chain) is a study of blood T cell repertoires in COVID-19. Study-level background: There were acute and convalescent COVID-19 samples, and they came from the United States, Italy and Spain.

Germline loops: CDR1 LGHNA, CDR2 YNFKEQ. The V gene end was trimmed by 3 bases and the J gene end by 3 bases; junction bases not matched to a gene: 8. The CDR3 consists of 16 residues. In the original workflow: Estimation of nucleated cell counts was performed using reference gene primer amplification. Clones were read by immunoSEQ multiplex PCR, and TCRdb kept only the in-frame ones, dropping some. V, J and clone size are those of that table, while D and trimming were read from the DNA. There are about 250,000 clones in the sample; 86% occur only once, and approximately 1.5% lies in the top ten. The gene calls are TRBV4-2 and TRBJ1-1, with TRBD1 matching 9 bases. This TCR was sampled from a woman aged 60 to 75 who had recovered from COVID-19. Sequencing was performed on peripheral blood. The DNA of the CDR3 is TGTGCCAGCAGCCAGTGGGACAGGGCCTTGGACACTGAAGCTTTCTTT. This sequence encodes CASSQWDRALDTEAFF.